The 20 T cell receptor beta chains below were found in one sample sequenced in a study of human T cells and chemical hapten exposure. TCRdb ran MiXCR on the RACE reads and lists one entry per CDR3 protein. The sample records under 95,000 distinct CDR3 sequences, 8.5% to 9% being singletons. Time point noted: pre-sensitization, week 0. Sample treatment: therapeutic diphenylcyclopropenone sensitization with weekly scalp DPC. The sample in question was whole blood, obtained in connection with sensitization to the hapten diphenylcyclopropenone (DPC). Every receptor here comes from a man between 40 and 49 years old with alopecia areata. Some clones in this sample may be carry-over from other donors' samples.

This clonotype occurred a few times. V gene TRBV6-1 combines with J gene TRBJ1-6; weak D call: TRBD1 (5 bases). There are 14 residues in the CDR3. Trimming shortened V by 4 bases and J by 5 bases, and 9 bases separated the two germline ends. Germline V gene data show CDR1 as MNHNS and CDR2 as SASEGT. Here the CDR3 DNA reads TGTGCCAGCAGTGCTGGCAGGGATAATTCACCCCTCCACTTT. This sequence encodes CASSAGRDNSPLHF.

The V and J genes are TRBV20-1 and TRBJ2-3; D gene uncertain. The CDR3 consists of 15 residues. The germline gives CDR1 DFQATT, CDR2 SNEGSKA (reference sequence). The germline V and J ends were trimmed by 3 bases and 8 bases, with 21 bases remaining between them. CDR3 loop: CSAREPNGPEGTQYF. The CDR3 DNA reads TGCAGTGCTAGGGAACCGAACGGGCCAGAAGGTACGCAGTATTTT.

In its sample, this clonotype was seen a few times. This chain uses TRBV6-6 with TRBJ1-6; 7 nucleotides align to TRBD1. CDR3 length: 16 amino acids. V was pared by 0 bases and J by 7 bases, with 6 bases of the junction left unmatched. CDR1 MNHNY and CDR2 SVGAGI come from the germline V gene (reference sequence). DNA of the CDR3: TGTGCCAGCAGTTACTCCGCACAGGGGACCAATTCACCCCTCCACTTT. It is translated as CASSYSAQGTNSPLHF.

This clonotype was seen only a few times. The rearrangement joins TRBV23-1 to TRBJ2-3; D possibly corresponds to TRBD2 (5 bases). TRBV23-1 is known as an ORF, though its function is uncertain. Trimming stripped 8 bases from V and 5 bases from J, with 17 bases between. The CDR3 is made up of 14 amino acids. This CDR3 reads CASPVEAERDTQYF. In nucleotides, the CDR3 is TGCGCCAGCCCCGTGGAGGCCGAGCGAGATACGCAGTATTTT.

This clonotype turned up a few times. The chain carries TRBV19 and TRBJ2-7; 14 positions agree with TRBD2. V lost 4 bases, J lost 6 bases, and 2 bases stayed unmatched. The CDR3 runs 14 residues. Germline values: CDR1 LNHDA, CDR2 SQIVND (reference sequence). CDR3 sequence reads: CASSNGLAGGEQYV. DNA of the CDR3: TGTGCCAGTAGTAATGGACTAGCGGGAGGCGAGCAGTACGTC.

This clonotype was counted ten times or more. The V and J genes are TRBV7-8 and TRBJ1-5; no clear D. CDR3 length: 12 amino acids. Germline lookup yields CDR1 SGHVS and CDR2 FQNEAQ. The germline V and J ends were trimmed by 1 base and 7 bases, with 5 bases remaining between them. The CDR3 protein is CASSLVSQPQHF. The CDR3 nucleotides are TGTGCCAGCAGCTTAGTGTCGCAGCCCCAGCATTTT.

In this sample, this clonotype turned up many times. The V and J genes are TRBV4-3 and TRBJ1-5; no reliable D call. Germline-derived CDR1 and CDR2 are LGHNA and YSLEER. The CDR3 totals 15 residues. The germline V and J ends were trimmed by 0 bases and 0 bases, with 6 bases remaining between them. The CDR3 DNA sequence: TGCGCCAGCAGCCAAGATATAACTAGCAATCAGCCCCAGCATTTT. Residues: CASSQDITSNQPQHF.

There are many counts of this clonotype. The J gene is TRBJ2-7, the V gene TRBV20-1; 8 nucleotides agree with TRBD2. The J segment lost 2 bases and the V segment lost 0 bases, leaving 9 bases of the junction unmatched. There are 16 residues in the CDR3. CDR1 and CDR2 from the germline V gene are DFQATT and SNEGSKA (reference sequence). CDR3 sequence (DNA): TGCAGTGCTAGAGAGAGAACTAGCGGACTTACCTACGAGCAGTACTTC. Protein product: CSARERTSGLTYEQYF.

This clonotype has more than one count but fewer than ten. V usage is TRBV7-9 and J usage is TRBJ1-2, with D possibly being TRBD1 (6 bases). Trimming shortened V by 10 bases and J by 6 bases, and 21 bases separated the two germline ends. The germline V gene has CDR1 SEHNR and CDR2 FQNEAQ (reference sequence). The CDR3 has 14 amino acids. The CDR3 reads CAIHRRQEGDGYTF. The CDR3 DNA sequence: TGTGCCATCCACCGACGACAGGAGGGGGATGGCTACACCTTC.

On this clonotype: Because it lacks the conserved phenylalanine or tryptophan at the end, this CDR3 is likely a read error. This chain connects TRBV10-3 to TRBJ1-2, with TRBD1 matching 8 bases. Germline CDR1 is ENHRY and CDR2 is SYGVKD. The CDR3 length is 15 residues. The V gene end was trimmed by 6 bases and the J gene end by 4 bases; junction bases not matched to a gene: 10. CDR3 in amino acids: CAISEPGGATYGYTI. The CDR3 DNA is TGTGCCATCAGCGAACCAGGGGGCGCGACCTATGGCTACACCATC.

This clonotype has a count of ten or more. The chain recombines TRBV12-5 with TRBJ1-2; no clear D. Per the germline V gene, CDR1 is LGHNT and CDR2 is FRNRAP. V was pared by 0 bases and J by 7 bases, with 18 bases between. The CDR3 extends over 16 amino acids. This chain's CDR3 is CASGLVPEGFISGYTF. For the CDR3, the DNA is TGTGCTAGTGGTTTGGTACCGGAGGGTTTTATTTCTGGCTACACCTTC.

J is TRBJ2-2 and V is TRBV20-1, with TRBD1 identical over 9 bases. Germline loops: CDR1 DFQATT, CDR2 SNEGSKA (reference sequence). V was clipped by 3 bases and J by 5 bases; unmatched bases: 10. The CDR3 is made up of 16 amino acids. The DNA of the CDR3 is TGCAGTGCTAGCCCCCCCGGGACAGGGCGGACCGGGGAGCTGTTTTTT. This sequence encodes CSASPPGTGRTGELFF.

This clonotype occurred a few times. The chain has TRBV9 and TRBJ2-2, with 7 bases aligning to TRBD1. V dropped 6 bases and J dropped 4; count of bases not matched to a gene: 12. The length of the CDR3 is 16 residues. The germline V gene has CDR1 SGDLS and CDR2 YYNGEE. The CDR3 here is CASTGSGGSGTGELFF. CDR3 DNA sequence: TGTGCCAGCACCGGCTCAGGGGGATCGGGCACCGGGGAGCTGTTTTTT.

As concerns this clonotype: The germline gene is not matched at one end of the junction; a read error may be the cause. This chain uses TRBV29-1 with TRBJ2-1; 8 nucleotides match TRBD2. This CDR3 contains 11 residues. The germline V gene encodes CDR1 SQVTM and CDR2 ANQGSEA. The CDR3 region is CSVETGTSVLF. The DNA of the CDR3 is TGCAGCGTCGAAACCGGGACTAGTGTGCTCTTC.

The chain carries TRBV3-1 and TRBJ2-5; 9 bases map to TRBD2. Trimming at V came to 1 base and at J to 1 base, leaving 4 bases not matched to a gene. CDR3 size: 16 residues. From germline, CDR1 is LGHDT and CDR2 YNNKEL (reference sequence). The CDR3 nucleotides read TGTGCCAGCAGCCAAGGTATAGCGGGGGCCCAAGAGACCCAGTACTTC. Protein: CASSQGIAGAQETQYF.

There are many counts of this clonotype. The chain recombines TRBV5-6 with TRBJ2-5; unclear D gene. Trimming removed 0 bases from V and 4 bases from J, with 10 bases in between. Germline CDR1 is SGHDT and CDR2 is YYEEEE. The length of the CDR3 is 14 residues. The CDR3 protein is CASSLGRRIETQYF. The CDR3 bases are TGTGCCAGCAGCTTGGGGCGGCGAATAGAGACCCAGTACTTC.

The V and J genes are TRBV6-6 and TRBJ2-7; 13 bases map to TRBD2. V dropped 6 bases and J dropped 7; count of bases not matched to a gene: 15. Looked up from germline, CDR1 is MNHNY and CDR2 is SVGAGI (reference sequence). The CDR3 sequence is 17 residues long. This CDR3 is CASSSGTSGIHRWEQYV. The CDR3 DNA follows: TGTGCCAGCAGCAGCGGGACTAGCGGGATCCATCGGTGGGAGCAGTACGTC.

The table lists this clonotype with many counts. This chain connects TRBV18 to TRBJ2-5; D is ambiguous. The CDR3 runs 14 residues. V shed 0 bases and J shed 3 bases, with 8 bases lying between them. The germline gives CDR1 KGHSH, CDR2 LQKENI. This CDR3 is CASSPPLKEETQYF. The CDR3 coding sequence is TGTGCCAGCTCACCACCGTTAAAGGAAGAGACCCAGTACTTC.

This clonotype has only a few counts. CDR3 DNA sequence: TGCAGTGCTAGACTAGCGGGAGCCCAAAATCAAGAGACCCAGTACTTC. It encodes CSARLAGAQNQETQYF. J is TRBJ2-5 and V is TRBV20-1; 10 positions agree with TRBD2. CDR1 and CDR2 from the germline V gene are DFQATT and SNEGSKA (reference sequence). This CDR3 is 16 amino acids long. V lost 2 bases, J lost 2 bases, and 8 bases stayed unmatched.

This clonotype was recorded at least ten times. The J gene is TRBJ2-5, the V gene TRBV28, with a tentative D call TRBD2 (6 bases). The CDR3 covers 15 residues. Germline CDR1 is MDHEN and CDR2 is SYDVKM. The V gene lost 10 bases and the J gene lost 7 bases, with 25 bases spanning the gap. This chain's CDR3 is CATTIALSSAATQYF. The DNA for the CDR3 is TGTGCCACCACGATCGCCCTCTCTAGCGCCGCGACCCAGTACTTC.